This T cell receptor (beta chain) was documented in a study of cytomegalovirus exposure and HLA in healthy donors. Healthy bone marrow donors formed the donor group. The CDR3 has 15 amino acids. Germline CDR1 reads SNHLY; CDR2 reads FYNNEI. The V end was cut by 2 bases, the J end by 10 bases, with 15 bases between. Concerning this clone itself: Its antigen is still unknown.

Study-level results: Whilst most TCR sequences proved rare, a subset of public TCRs occurred across many donors.

The PCR contained 60 Vbeta and 13 Jbeta primers. Profiling relied on immunoSEQ multiplex PCR, and the TCRdb table lists in-frame clones only, not all of them. The sample records roughly 290,000 clones, 85% to 90% being singletons. This clonotype originated in a woman aged 18-30 years in good health and CMV-seronegative. Sequenced sample: PBMCs. The chain employs TRBV2 and TRBJ1-6; D is unresolved. DNA for the CDR3: TGTGCCAGCAGTGAAATCGCTCCAGGCGAATCACCCCTCCACTTT. It encodes CASSEIAPGESPLHF. Variable domain in full (rest from reference TRBV2 and TRBJ1-6): EPEVTQTPSHQVTQMGQEVILRCVPISNHLYFYWYRQILGQKVEFLVSFYNNEISEKSEIFDDQFSVERPDGSNFTLKIRSTKLEDSAMYFCASSEIAPGESPLHFGNGTRLTVT.